The source of this TCR beta chain is a study of blood T cell repertoires in COVID-19. Study information: Whether acute or convalescent, the COVID-19 samples came from the United States, Italy and Spain.

In the original workflow: Estimation of nucleated cell counts relied on the amplification of reference gene primers. Assay used: immunoSEQ multiplex PCR; TCRdb lists only in-frame clones, some missing. V, J and clone size were drawn from that table, and D and trimming were deduced from the DNA. The repertoire includes roughly 80,000 clones, 80% to 85% of them detected once, and 3.5% sits in the top ten. The CDR3 sequence is 17 residues long. CDR1 is MNHEY, CDR2 SMNVEV, per germline (reference sequence). The V end lost 5 bases, the J end lost 1 base, and 18 bases lay between the germline ends. The J gene is TRBJ2-4, the V gene TRBV27, with a weak D call TRBD1 (5 bases). The sequence came from a man over 45 with acute or convalescent COVID-19. Sequencing was performed on peripheral blood. The CDR3 here is CASSPSGRDQAKNIQYF. The CDR3, as DNA: TGTGCCAGCAGTCCCTCGGGCAGGGATCAGGCCAAAAACATTCAGTACTTC.